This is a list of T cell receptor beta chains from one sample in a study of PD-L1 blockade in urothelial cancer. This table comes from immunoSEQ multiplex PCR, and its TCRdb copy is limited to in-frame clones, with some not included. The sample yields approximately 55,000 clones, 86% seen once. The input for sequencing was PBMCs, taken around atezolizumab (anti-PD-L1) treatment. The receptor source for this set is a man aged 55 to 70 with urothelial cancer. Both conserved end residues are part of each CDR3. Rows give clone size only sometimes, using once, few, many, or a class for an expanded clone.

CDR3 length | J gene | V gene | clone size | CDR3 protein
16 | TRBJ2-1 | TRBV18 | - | CASSPGVNSISHEQFF
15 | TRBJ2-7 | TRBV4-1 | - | CASSQDRTGGYEQYF
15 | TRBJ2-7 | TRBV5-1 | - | CASSQSPGGNYEQYF
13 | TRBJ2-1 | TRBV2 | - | CAEGREVWDEQFF
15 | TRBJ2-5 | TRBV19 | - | CASSTAAFLAETQYF
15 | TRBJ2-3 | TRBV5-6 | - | CASSKGPTSTDTQYF
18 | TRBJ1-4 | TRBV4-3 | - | CASSQDVPLTGFNEKLFF
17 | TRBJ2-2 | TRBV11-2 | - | CASSLGGLAGEAGELFF
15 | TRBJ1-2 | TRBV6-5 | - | CASSYSSWATYGYTF
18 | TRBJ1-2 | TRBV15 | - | CATSRAVGAGHSNYGYTF
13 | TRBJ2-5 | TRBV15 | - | CATSRGQQETQYF
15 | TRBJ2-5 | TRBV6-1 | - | CASIVAGGPGETQYF
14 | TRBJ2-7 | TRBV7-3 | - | CASSPGTSGYEQYF
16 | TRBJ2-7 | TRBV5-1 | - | CASSLVRLAYSYEQYF
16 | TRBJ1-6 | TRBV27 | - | CASSLRPDRPISPLHF
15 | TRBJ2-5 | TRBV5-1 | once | CASSLVAGGQQTQYF
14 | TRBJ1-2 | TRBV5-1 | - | CASSDGGARNGYTF
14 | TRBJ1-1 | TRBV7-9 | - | CASSLPTGFTEAFF
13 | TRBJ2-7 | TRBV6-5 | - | CASRLTGTYEQYF
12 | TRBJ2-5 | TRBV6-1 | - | CASSPGVGTQYF
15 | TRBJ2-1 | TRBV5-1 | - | CASSWVAGGFNEQFF
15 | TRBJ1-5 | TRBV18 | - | CASSPPGTVNQPQHF
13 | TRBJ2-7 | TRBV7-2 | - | CATEDRDKDEQYF
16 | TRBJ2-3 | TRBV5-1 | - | CASSLVAARFTDTQYF
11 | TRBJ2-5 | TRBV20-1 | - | CSAQGGETQYF
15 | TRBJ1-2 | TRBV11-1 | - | CASSQRGIANYGYTF
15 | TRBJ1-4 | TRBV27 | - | CASSLTRDWGEKLFF
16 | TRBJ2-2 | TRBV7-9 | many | CASSNEREYGTGELFF
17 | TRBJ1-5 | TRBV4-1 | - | CASSQSRDRGPRQPQHF
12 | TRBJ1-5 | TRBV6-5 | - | CASRGGNQPQHF